This TCR beta chain was profiled in a study of T cell repertoires in cytomegalovirus infection. Whole-study context: Public TCR beta signatures were indicative of both CMV infection and a matching HLA type.

This clonotype was counted between two and nine times. Its antigen is not identified. Each CDR3 protein is one row after TCRdb ran MiXCR on the reads. The sample carries about 700,000 distinct CDR3 sequences, 30% to 40% recorded once. The source was cultured PBMCs, collected from culture after CMV antigen stimulation. This receptor was obtained from a human donor in good health (CMV status not recorded). Some clones in this sample may be carry-over from other donors' samples.

CDR3 sequence: CASSSFLENQETQYF. The CDR3 DNA follows: TGTGCCAGCAGCTCGTTTCTGGAGAACCAAGAGACCCAGTACTTC. This chain connects TRBV5-4 to TRBJ2-5; D not certain. Germline V lookup: CDR1 SGHNT, CDR2 YYREEE (reference sequence). Trimming stripped 3 bases from V and 0 bases from J, with 12 bases between. The CDR3 loop spans 15 amino acids.